This T cell receptor beta chain was recovered during a study of CD8 T cells in ankylosing spondylitis. Comment on this clonotype: Its specificity is unknown.

Study outcomes and limitations: The authors found the disease-linked clones to be CD8+ and relatively rare in peripheral blood. It appeared that ankylosing spondylitis blood was characterized by a TCR beta motif of several highly homologous variants.

5'-RACE, quantitative and with molecular barcodes, yielded the TCR beta libraries. From the 5' RACE reads, TCRdb called clonotypes with MiXCR, one entry per CDR3 protein. The sample yields a few hundred thousand distinct CDR3 sequences, around 22% seen once. The CDR3 spans 15 residues. The germline V gene has CDR1 SGHVS and CDR2 FQNEAQ. Trimming left V 5 bases short and J 2 bases short, with 15 bases between. The sequencing sample was made of blood, either unsorted or a sorted T cell fraction (not recorded which). V is TRBV7-8 and J is TRBJ2-5; the D is unclear. This clonotype was sampled from a male donor with ankylosing spondylitis. The CDR3 protein is CASSHFDRLQETQYF. CDR3 nucleotides: TGTGCCAGCAGCCACTTTGACCGGCTGCAAGAGACCCAGTACTTC.